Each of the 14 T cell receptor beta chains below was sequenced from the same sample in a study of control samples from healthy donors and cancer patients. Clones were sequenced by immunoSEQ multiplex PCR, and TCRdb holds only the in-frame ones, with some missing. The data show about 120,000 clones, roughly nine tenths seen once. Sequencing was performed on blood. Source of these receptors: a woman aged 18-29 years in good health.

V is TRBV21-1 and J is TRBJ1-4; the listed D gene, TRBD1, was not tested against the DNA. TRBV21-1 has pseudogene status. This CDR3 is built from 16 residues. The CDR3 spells CASSKEADRGREKLFF. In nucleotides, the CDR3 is TGTGCCAGCAGCAAAGAAGCAGACAGGGGGCGCGAAAAACTGTTTTTT.

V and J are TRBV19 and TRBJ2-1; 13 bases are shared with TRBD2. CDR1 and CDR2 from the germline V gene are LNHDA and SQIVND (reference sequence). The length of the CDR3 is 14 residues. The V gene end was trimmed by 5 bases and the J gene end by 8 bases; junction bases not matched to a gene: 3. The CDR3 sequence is CASSSGLAGYEQFF. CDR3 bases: TGTGCCAGTAGTTCGGGACTAGCGGGGTATGAGCAGTTCTTC.

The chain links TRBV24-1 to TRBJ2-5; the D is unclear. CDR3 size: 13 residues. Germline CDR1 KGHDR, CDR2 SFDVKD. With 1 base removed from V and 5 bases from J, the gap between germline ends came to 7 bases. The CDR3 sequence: CATSDFDGETQYF. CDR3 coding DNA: TGTGCCACCAGTGATTTTGATGGGGAGACCCAGTACTTC.

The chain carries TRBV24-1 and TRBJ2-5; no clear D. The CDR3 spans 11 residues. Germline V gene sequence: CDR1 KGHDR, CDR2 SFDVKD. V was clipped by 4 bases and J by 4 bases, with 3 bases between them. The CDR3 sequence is CATSDTETQYF. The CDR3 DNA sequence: TGTGCCACCAGTGACACAGAGACCCAGTACTTC.

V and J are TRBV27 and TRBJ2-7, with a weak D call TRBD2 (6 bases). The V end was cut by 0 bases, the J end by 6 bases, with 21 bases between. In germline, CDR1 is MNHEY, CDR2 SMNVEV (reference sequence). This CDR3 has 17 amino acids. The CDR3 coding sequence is TGTGCCAGCAGTTTATCGATGGCTCGACTAGTGGGGAGCGAGCAGTACTTC. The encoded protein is CASSLSMARLVGSEQYF.

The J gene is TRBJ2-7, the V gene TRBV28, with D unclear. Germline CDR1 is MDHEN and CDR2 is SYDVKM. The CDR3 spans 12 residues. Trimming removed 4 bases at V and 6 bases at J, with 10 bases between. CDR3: CASSWGRAEQYF. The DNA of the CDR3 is TGTGCCAGCAGTTGGGGAAGGGCCGAGCAGTACTTC.

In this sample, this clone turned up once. In DNA, the CDR3 is TGCGCCAGCAGTCAATCACAGGGGGACAATCAGCCCCAGCATTTT. Protein sequence: CASSQSQGDNQPQHF. This chain links TRBV23-1 with TRBJ1-5; 8 bases map to TRBD1. TRBV23-1 counts as an open reading frame of uncertain function. Germline trimming cut 0 bases from V and 3 bases from J; bases unmatched to any gene: 1. The CDR3 is 15 residues long.

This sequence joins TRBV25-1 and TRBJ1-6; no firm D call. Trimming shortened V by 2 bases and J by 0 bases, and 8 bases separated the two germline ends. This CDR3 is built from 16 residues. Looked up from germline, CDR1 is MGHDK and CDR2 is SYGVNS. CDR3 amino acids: CASSEGQSSYNSPLHF. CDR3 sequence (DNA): TGTGCCAGCAGTGAAGGGCAGAGCTCCTATAATTCACCCCTCCACTTT.

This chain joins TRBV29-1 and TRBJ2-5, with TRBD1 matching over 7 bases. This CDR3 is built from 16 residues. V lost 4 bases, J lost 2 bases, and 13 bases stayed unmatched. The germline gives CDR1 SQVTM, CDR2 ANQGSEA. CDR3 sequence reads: CSVALQGVASQETQYF. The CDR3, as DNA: TGCAGCGTTGCACTTCAGGGGGTGGCCTCTCAAGAGACCCAGTACTTC.

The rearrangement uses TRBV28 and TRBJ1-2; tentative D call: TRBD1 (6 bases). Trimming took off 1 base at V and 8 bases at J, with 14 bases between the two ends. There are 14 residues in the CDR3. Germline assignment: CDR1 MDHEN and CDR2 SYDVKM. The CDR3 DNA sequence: TGTGCCAGCAGTTTATTTCACAGGGTTAGAGGCTACACCTTC. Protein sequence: CASSLFHRVRGYTF.

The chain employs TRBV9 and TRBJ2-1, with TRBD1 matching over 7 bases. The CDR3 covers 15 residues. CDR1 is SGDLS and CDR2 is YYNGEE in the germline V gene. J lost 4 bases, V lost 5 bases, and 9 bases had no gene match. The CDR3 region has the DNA TGTGCCAGCAGTTCTACGGGACAGATGTACAATGAGCAGTTCTTC. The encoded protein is CASSSTGQMYNEQFF.

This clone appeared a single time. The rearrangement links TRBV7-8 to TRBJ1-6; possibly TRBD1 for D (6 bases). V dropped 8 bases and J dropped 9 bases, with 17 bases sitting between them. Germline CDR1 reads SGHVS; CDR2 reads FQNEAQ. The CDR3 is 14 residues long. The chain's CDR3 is CASGTGGRGSPLHF. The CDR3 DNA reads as TGTGCCAGCGGGACTGGGGGGCGAGGTTCACCCCTCCACTTT.

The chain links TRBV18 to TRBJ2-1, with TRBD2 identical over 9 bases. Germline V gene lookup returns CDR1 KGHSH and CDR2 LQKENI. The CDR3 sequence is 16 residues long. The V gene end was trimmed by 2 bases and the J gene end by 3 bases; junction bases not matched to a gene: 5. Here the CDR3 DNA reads TGTGCCAGCTCACCAGATAGCGGGGGATTCTACAATGAGCAGTTCTTC. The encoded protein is CASSPDSGGFYNEQFF.

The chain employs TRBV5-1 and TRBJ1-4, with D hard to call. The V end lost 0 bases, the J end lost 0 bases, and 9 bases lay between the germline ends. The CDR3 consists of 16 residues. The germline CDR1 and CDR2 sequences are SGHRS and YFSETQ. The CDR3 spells CASSLAQGSTNEKLFF. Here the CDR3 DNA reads TGCGCCAGCAGCTTGGCACAAGGGTCAACTAATGAAAAACTGTTTTTT.